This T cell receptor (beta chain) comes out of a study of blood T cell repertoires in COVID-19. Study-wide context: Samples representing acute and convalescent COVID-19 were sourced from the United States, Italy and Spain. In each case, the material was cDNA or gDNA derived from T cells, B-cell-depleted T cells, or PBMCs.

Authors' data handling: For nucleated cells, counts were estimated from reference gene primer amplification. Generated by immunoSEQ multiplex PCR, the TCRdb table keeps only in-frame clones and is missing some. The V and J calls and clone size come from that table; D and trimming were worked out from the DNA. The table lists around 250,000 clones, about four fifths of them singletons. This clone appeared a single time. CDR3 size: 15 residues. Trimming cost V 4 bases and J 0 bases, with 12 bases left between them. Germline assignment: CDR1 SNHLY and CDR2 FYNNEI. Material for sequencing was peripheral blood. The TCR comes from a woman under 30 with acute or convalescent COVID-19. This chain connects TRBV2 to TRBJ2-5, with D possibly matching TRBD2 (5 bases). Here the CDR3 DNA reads TGTGCCAGCAGTGTCTTAAAGGACTACCAAGAGACCCAGTACTTC. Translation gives CASSVLKDYQETQYF.